One sample yielded the 8 T cell receptor beta chains listed below, sequenced in a study of T cells in women clearing cervical HPV infection. Produced via immunoSEQ multiplex PCR; TCRdb's table is partial and in-frame only. The sample includes about 40,000 clones. Sequencing was done on a sample of blood buffy coat. The receptors stem from a woman aged 18 to 75 with a cervical HPV16 infection that either progressed to CIN3+ or cleared (not recorded which).

The CDR3 loop is CASSVGGGGEQYF. The CDR3 bases that were read are TGTGCCAGCAGTGTGGGAGGGGGGGGCGAG. The chain has TRBV2 and TRBJ2-7; D is possibly TRBD2 (7 bases). The CDR3 goes on 3 residues after the read ends, and that part is filled in from the germline J gene. V dropped 4 bases and J dropped 6 bases, with 13 bases sitting between them. The CDR3 has 13 amino acids. Germline V gives CDR1 SNHLY, CDR2 FYNNEI.

Concerning this clone itself: The read ends 3 residues shy of where the CDR3 ends; the end is completed using the germline J gene. The chain is built from TRBV7-9 and TRBJ2-7; tentatively, D is TRBD1 (6 bases). The V gene lost 8 bases and the J gene lost 1 base, with 12 bases spanning the gap. The CDR3 is 13 residues long. The V gene's germline CDR1 is SEHNR and CDR2 FQNEAQ (reference sequence). The CDR3: CASSRQASYEQYF. The sequenced CDR3 bases are TGTGCCAGCTCCCGACAGGCGTCCTACGAG.

CDR3 DNA, as far as it was read: TGTGCCAGCAGCTCCGGTGCCTCTGGAAACACC. Amino acid sequence: CASSSGASGNT. The complete CDR3 reads CASSSGASGNTIYF. The chain carries TRBV5-5 and TRBJ1-3; D gene uncertain. The DNA ends 3 residues before the CDR3 does, and the rest of the CDR3 is filled in from the germline J gene. The germline gives CDR1 SGHKS, CDR2 YYEKEE (reference sequence). This CDR3 has 14 residues. V lost 3 bases and J 0 bases, leaving 7 bases between the germline ends.

A remark on this clone: The read is 3 residues too short to cover the CDR3 end, so that end is filled in from the germline J gene. V usage is TRBV28 and J usage is TRBJ1-2; D not resolved. CDR1 and CDR2 from the germline V gene are MDHEN and SYDVKM. This CDR3 region has 14 residues. CDR3 bases read: TGTGCCAGCAGTTTACCCCCGCCAGGAGTTTCC. It translates to CASSLPPPGVS. The full CDR3 protein is CASSLPPPGVSYTF.

Comment on this clone: From the germline J gene comes the end of the CDR3, since the read stops 3 residues before it. This rearrangement joins TRBV7-9 to TRBJ2-5; TRBD2 is a possible D gene (5 bases). The germline V and J ends were trimmed by 5 bases and 4 bases, with 8 bases remaining between them. CDR1 SEHNR and CDR2 FQNEAQ come from the germline V gene (reference sequence). This CDR3 has 12 residues. CDR3 DNA (partial): TGTGCCAGCAGCCTACGGGGAGAGACC. Residues: CASSLRGET. From start to end, the CDR3 is CASSLRGETQYF.

About this clone itself: Coverage ceases 3 residues before the CDR3 finishes, and the germline J gene fills in the end. V gene TRBV30 combines with J gene TRBJ1-5; no clear D gene. V lost 1 base, J lost 4 bases, and 8 bases lay in between. The CDR3 consists of 13 residues. The germline CDR1 and CDR2 sequences are GTSNPN and SVGIG (reference sequence). CDR3 DNA, as far as it was read: TGTGCCTGGAGTGAGGGCCATAATCAGCCC. It codes for CAWSEGHNQP. The full CDR3 reads CAWSEGHNQPQHF.

Concerning this clone itself: The DNA ends 3 residues before the CDR3 does, and the rest of the CDR3 is filled in from the germline J gene. The V and J genes are TRBV5-6 and TRBJ1-1; 7 bases line up with TRBD1. V dropped 5 bases and J dropped 7; count of bases not matched to a gene: 8. CDR3 length equals 13 residues. Germline CDR1 is SGHDT and CDR2 is YYEEEE. The part of the CDR3 DNA that was read is TGTGCCAGCAGTCCTGACAGGGTGGGTGAA. Amino acid sequence: CASSPDRVGE. The entire CDR3 reads CASSPDRVGEAFF.

To note about this clone: The CDR3 is cut off 3 residues early in the read; its end comes from the germline J gene. This chain links TRBV5-8 with TRBJ1-2; 12 nucleotides agree with TRBD1. The germline V gene has CDR1 SGHTS and CDR2 YDEGEE. The trim removed 0 bases at V and 7 bases at J, leaving 4 bases unmatched. The length of the CDR3 is 15 residues. CDR3 in amino acids: CASSLAGQGAVGYTF. The sequenced part of the CDR3 DNA is TGTGCCAGCAGCTTGGCGGGACAGGGGGCAGTTGGC.